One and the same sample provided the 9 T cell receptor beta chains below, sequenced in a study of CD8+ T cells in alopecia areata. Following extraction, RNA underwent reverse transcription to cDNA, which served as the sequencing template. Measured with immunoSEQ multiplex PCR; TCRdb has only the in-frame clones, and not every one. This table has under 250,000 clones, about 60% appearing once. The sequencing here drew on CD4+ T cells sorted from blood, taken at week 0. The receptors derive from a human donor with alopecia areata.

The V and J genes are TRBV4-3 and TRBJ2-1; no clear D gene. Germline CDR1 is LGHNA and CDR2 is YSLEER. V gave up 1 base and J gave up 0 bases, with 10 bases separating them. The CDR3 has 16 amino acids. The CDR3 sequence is CASSQVDLISYNEQFF. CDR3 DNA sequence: TGCGCCAGCAGCCAAGTCGACCTCATCTCCTACAATGAGCAGTTCTTC.

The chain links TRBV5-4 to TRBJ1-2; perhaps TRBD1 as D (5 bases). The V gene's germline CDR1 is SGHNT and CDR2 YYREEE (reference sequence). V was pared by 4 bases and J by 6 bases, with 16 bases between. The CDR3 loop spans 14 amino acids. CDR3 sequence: CASSPLGVLDGYTF. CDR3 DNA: TGTGCCAGCAGCCCGCTGGGGGTATTGGATGGCTACACCTTC.

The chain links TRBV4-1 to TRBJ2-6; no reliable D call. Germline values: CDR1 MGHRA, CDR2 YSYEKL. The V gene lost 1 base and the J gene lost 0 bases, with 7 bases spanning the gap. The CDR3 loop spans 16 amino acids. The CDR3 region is CASSQVRSSGANVLTF. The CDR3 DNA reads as TGCGCCAGCAGCCAAGTTCGAAGCTCTGGGGCCAACGTCCTGACTTTC.

In nucleotides, the CDR3 is TGCAGTGCTAGAGACGGTGAAAAACTGTTTTTT. Translating gives CSARDGEKLFF. The chain joins TRBV20-1 to TRBJ1-4; the D is unclear. V shed 0 bases and J shed 7 bases, with 3 bases lying between them. CDR3 length equals 11 residues. CDR1 is DFQATT and CDR2 is SNEGSKA in the germline V gene (reference sequence).

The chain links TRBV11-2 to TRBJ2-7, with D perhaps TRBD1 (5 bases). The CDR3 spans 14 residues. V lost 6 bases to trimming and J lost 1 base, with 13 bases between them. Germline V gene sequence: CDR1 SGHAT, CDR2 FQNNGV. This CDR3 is CASRSAGMSYEQYF. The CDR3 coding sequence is TGTGCCAGCAGATCCGCAGGGATGTCCTACGAGCAGTACTTC.

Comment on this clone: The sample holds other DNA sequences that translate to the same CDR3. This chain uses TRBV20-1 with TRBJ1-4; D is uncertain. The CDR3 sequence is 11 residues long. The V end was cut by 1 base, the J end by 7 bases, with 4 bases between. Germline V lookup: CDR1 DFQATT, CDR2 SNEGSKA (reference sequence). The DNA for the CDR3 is TGCAGTGCTAGAGTGTTTGAAAAACTGTTTTTT. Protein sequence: CSARVFEKLFF.

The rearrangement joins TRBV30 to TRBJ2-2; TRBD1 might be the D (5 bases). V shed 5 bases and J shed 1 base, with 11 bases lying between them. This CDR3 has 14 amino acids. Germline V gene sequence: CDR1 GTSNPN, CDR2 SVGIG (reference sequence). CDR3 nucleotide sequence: TGTGCCTGGCGACAGAGTATGAACACCGGGGAGCTGTTTTTT. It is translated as CAWRQSMNTGELFF.

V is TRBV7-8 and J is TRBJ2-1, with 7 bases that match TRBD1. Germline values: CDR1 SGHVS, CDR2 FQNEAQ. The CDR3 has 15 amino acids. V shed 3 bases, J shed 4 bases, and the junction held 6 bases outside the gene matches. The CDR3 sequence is CASSFRDSRYNEQFF. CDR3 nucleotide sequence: TGTGCCAGCAGCTTCCGGGACAGCCGATACAATGAGCAGTTCTTC. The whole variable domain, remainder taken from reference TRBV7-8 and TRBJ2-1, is GAGVSQSPRYKVAKRGQDVALRCDPISGHVSLFWYQQALGQGPEFLTYFQNEAQLDKSGLPSDRFFAERPEGSVSTLKIQRTQQEDSAVYLCASSFRDSRYNEQFFGPGTRLTVL.

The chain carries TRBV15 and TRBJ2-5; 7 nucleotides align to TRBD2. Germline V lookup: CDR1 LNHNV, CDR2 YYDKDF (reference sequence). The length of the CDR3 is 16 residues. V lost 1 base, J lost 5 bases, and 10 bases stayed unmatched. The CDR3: CATSRAGGRAGETQYF. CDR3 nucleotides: TGTGCCACCAGCAGAGCTGGAGGGAGGGCCGGGGAGACCCAGTACTTC.